This T cell receptor (beta chain) emerged from a study of early T cells in non-severe SARS-CoV-2 infection. The overall study: From unsorted whole blood, bulk RNA was sequenced, and the chains remained unpaired.

As regards this clonotype: A much larger clone differs by one base, so this may be a read error.

There are 16 residues in the CDR3. The germline V gene has CDR1 MDHEN and CDR2 SYDVKM. Unique molecular identifier tags were affixed to discrete cDNA molecules. Using its own MiXCR run on the 5' RACE reads, TCRdb lists one record per CDR3 protein. The table has about 35,000 distinct CDR3 sequences, almost 5.5% seen once. The chain carries TRBV28 and TRBJ2-7; no firm D call. The source is an adult who was a healthcare worker with PCR-confirmed SARS-CoV-2 infection or an uninfected control (not recorded which). This sample comprised whole blood, obtained at baseline. CDR3 protein: CASSPPDRTRSYERYF. CDR3 bases: TGTGCCAGCAGTCCCCCCGACCGGACCCGCTCCTACGAGCGGTACTTC.